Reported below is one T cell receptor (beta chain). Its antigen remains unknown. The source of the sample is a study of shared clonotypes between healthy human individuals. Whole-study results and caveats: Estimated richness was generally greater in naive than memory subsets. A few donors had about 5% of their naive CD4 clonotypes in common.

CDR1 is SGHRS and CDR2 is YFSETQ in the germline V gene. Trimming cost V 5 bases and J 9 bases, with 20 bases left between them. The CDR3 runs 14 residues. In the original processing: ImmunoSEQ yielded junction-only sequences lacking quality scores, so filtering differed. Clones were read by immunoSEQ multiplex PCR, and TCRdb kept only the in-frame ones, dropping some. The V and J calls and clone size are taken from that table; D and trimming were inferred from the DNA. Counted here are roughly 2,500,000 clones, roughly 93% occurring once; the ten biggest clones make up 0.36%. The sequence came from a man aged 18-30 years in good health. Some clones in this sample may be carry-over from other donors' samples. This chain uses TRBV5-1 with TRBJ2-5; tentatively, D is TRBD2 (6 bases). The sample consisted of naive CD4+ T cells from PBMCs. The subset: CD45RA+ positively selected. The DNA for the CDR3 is TGCGCCAGCAGGCTGAGCTTGGGGGGATCGGCCCAGTACTTC. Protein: CASRLSLGGSAQYF. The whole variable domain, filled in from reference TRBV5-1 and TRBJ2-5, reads KAGVTQTPRYLIKTRGQQVTLSCSPISGHRSVSWYQQTPGQGLQFLFEYFSETQRNKGNFPGRFSGRQFSNSRSEMNVSTLELGDSALYLCASRLSLGGSAQYFGPGTRLLVL.